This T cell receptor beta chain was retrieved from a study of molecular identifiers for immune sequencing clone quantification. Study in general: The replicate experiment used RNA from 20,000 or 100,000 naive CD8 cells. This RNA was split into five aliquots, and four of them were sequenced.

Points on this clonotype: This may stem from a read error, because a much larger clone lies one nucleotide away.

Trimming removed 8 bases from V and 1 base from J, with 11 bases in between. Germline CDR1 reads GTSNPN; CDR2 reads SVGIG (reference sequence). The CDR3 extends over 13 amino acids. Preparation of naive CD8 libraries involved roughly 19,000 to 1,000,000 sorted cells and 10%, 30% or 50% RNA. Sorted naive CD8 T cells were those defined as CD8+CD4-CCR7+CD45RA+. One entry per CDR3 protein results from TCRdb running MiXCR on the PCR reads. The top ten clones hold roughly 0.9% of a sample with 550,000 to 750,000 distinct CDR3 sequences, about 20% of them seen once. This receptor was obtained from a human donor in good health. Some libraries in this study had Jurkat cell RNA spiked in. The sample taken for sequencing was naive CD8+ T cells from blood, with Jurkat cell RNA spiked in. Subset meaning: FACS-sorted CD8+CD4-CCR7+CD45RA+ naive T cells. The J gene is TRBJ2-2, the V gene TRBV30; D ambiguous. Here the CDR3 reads CARDTENTGELFF. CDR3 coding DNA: TGTGCCCGTGATACAGAGAACACCGGGGAGCTGTTTTTT.